The source of this T cell receptor (beta chain) is a study of T cells in Graves' hyperthyroidism and ophthalmopathy. In the study overall: Blood from the periphery was taken at initial diagnosis, before any treatment.

The V gene's germline CDR1 is SGDLS and CDR2 YYNGEE. Trimming stripped 5 bases from V and 2 bases from J, with 13 bases between. The CDR3 is 14 amino acids. Amplification targeted TCR beta CDR3 regions from RNA transcripts. HTBI primers were used for first-round RT-PCR of the TCR CDR3. TCRdb used MiXCR to reprocess the multiplex PCR reads, holding one entry per CDR3 protein. The sample carries about 96,000 distinct CDR3 sequences, about half recorded once. Exclusion of patients followed from uncontrolled infection, other autoimmune disease, pregnancy or lactation. Using less than 12 ml of fresh peripheral blood, PBMCs were prepared. This clonotype occurred a few times.

The gene calls are TRBV9 and TRBJ2-5; D is possibly TRBD1 (6 bases). This clonotype was sampled from a woman between 40 and 50 years old with Graves' hyperthyroidism. Sequenced sample: blood. The CDR3 nucleotides are TGTGCCAGCAGAGGTGAAGGGGGACAAGAGACCCAGTACTTC. It specifies CASRGEGGQETQYF.